This T cell receptor beta chain was sequenced during a study of glioma-infiltrating T cells. Findings and limits, study-wide: Gliomas, especially low-grade, showed above-expected tissue-blood divergence; non-neoplastic patients showed below. Very few CDR3 sequences were shared between tissue and blood.

CDR1 is DFQATT, CDR2 SNEGSKA, per germline (reference sequence). CDR3 length: 17 residues. The trim removed 1 base at V and 6 bases at J, leaving 8 bases unmatched. This clonotype was seen ten or more times. What it recognizes is unknown. The iRepertoire nested amplicon-rescue multiplex PCR amplified TCR alpha and beta CDR3s from RNA. TCRdb reprocessed the multiplex PCR reads with MiXCR, giving one entry per CDR3 protein. Of some 99,000 distinct CDR3 sequences listed, less than 30% were seen once; the top ten hold roughly a third. The sample was glioma tissue, nonneoplastic brain tissue, or PBMCs (not recorded which). This sequence joins TRBV20-1 and TRBJ2-3, with TRBD2 matching over 15 bases. This TCR was sampled from a human donor with low-grade glioma or glioblastoma, undergoing nonglioma brain surgery, or in good health (not recorded which). CDR3 bases: TGCAGTGCTAGAGGCCCAGCCGGACTAGCGGGGGGGGATACGCAGTATTTT. Amino acids: CSARGPAGLAGGDTQYF.